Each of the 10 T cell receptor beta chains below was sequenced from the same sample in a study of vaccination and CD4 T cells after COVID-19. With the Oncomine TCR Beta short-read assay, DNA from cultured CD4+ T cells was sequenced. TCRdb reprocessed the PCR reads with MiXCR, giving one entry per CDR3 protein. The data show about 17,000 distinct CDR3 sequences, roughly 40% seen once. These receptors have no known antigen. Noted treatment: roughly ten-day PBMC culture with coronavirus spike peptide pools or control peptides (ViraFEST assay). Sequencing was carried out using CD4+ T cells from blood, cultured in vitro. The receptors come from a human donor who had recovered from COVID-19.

The CDR3 is CASSLRQQETQYF. As DNA, the CDR3 is TGCGCCAGCAGCCTCCGACAGCAAGAGACCCAGTACTTC. The gene calls are TRBV4-1 and TRBJ2-5; weak D call: TRBD1 (5 bases). V shed 4 bases and J shed 2 bases, with 8 bases lying between them. The CDR3 runs 13 residues. Germline CDR1 MGHRA, CDR2 YSYEKL.

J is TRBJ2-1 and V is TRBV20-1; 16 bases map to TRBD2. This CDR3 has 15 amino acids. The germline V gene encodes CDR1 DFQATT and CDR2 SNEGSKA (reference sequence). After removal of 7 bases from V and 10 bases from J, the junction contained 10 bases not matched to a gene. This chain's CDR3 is CSVGTSGRGRNEQFF. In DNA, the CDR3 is TGCAGTGTCGGGACTAGCGGGAGGGGACGAAACGAGCAGTTCTTC.

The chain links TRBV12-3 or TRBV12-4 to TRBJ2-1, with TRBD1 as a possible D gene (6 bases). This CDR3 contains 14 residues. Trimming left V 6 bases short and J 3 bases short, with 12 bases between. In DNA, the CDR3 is TGTGCCAGCAGACCCCGGGACAACTACAATGAGCAGTTCTTC. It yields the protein CASRPRDNYNEQFF.

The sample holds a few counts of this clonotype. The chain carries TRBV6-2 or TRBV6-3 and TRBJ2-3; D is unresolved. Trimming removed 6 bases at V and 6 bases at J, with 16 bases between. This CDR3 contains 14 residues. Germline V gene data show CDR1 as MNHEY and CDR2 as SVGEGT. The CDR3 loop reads CASSHFTDPDTQYF. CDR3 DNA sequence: TGTGCCAGCAGCCATTTTACCGATCCGGATACGCAGTATTTT.

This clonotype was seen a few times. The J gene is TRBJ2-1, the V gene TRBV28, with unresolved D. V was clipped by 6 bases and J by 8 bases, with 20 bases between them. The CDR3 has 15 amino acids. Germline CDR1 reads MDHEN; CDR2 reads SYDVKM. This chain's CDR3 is CASSVGQFRGDEQFF. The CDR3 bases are TGTGCCAGCAGCGTCGGGCAGTTCCGAGGCGATGAGCAGTTCTTC.

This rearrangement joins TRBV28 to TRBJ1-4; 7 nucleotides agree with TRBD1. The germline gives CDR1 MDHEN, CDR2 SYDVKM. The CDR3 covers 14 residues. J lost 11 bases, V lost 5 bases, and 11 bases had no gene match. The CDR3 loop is CASSHRQGSAKLFF. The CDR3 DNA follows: TGTGCCAGCAGTCACCGACAGGGTTCGGCGAAACTGTTTTTT.

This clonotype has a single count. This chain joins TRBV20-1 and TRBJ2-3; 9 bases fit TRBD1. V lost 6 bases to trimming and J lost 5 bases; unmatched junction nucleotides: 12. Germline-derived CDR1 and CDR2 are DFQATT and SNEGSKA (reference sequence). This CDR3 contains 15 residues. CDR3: CSAPNRGQGQDTQYF. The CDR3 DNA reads TGCAGTGCCCCCAACCGGGGACAGGGCCAAGATACGCAGTATTTT.

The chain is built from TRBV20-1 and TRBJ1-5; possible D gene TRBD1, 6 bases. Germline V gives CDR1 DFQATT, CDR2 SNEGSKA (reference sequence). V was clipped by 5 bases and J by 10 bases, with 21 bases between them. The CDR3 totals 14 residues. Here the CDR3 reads CSARPAGGISPQHF. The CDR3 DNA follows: TGCAGTGCTCGACCAGCCGGGGGCATCAGCCCCCAGCATTTT.

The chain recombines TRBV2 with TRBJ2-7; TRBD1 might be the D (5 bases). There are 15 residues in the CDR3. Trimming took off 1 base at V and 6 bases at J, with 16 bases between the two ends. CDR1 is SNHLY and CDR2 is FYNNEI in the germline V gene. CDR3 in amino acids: CASSEEDRWVSEQYF. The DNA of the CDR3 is TGTGCCAGCAGTGAAGAAGACAGATGGGTTTCCGAGCAGTACTTC.

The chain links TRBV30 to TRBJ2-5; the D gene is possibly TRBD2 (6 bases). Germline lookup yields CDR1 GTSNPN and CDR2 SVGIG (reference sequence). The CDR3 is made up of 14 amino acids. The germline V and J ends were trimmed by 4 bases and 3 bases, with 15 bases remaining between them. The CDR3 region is CAWITLGEEETQYF. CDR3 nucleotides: TGTGCCTGGATCACCTTGGGGGAGGAAGAGACCCAGTACTTC.